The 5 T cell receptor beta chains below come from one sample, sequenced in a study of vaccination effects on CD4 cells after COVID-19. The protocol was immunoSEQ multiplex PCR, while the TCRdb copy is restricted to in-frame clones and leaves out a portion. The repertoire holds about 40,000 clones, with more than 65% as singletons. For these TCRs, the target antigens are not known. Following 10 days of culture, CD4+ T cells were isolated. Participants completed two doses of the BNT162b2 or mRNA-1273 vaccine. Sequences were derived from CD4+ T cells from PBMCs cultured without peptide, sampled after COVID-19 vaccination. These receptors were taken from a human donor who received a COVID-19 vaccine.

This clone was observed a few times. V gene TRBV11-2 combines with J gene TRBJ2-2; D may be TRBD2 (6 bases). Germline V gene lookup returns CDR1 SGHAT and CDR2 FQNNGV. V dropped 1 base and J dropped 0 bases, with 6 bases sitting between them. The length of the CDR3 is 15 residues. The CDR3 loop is CASSLGGANTGELFF. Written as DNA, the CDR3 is TGTGCCAGCAGCTTAGGCGGGGCGAACACCGGGGAGCTGTTTTTT.

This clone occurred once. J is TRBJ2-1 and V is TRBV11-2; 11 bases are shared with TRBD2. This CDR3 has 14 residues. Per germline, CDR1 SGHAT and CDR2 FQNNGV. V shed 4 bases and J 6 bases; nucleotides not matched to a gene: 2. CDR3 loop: CASSYTSGSNEQFF. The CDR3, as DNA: TGTGCCAGCAGCTACACTAGCGGGAGCAATGAGCAGTTCTTC.

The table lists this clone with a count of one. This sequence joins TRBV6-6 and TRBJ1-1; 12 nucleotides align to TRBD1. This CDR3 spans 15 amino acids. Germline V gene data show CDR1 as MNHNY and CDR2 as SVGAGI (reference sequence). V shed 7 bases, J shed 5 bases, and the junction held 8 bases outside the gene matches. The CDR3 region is CASMGTGGGGTEAFF. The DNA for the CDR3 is TGTGCCAGCATGGGGACAGGGGGCGGCGGAACTGAAGCTTTCTTT.

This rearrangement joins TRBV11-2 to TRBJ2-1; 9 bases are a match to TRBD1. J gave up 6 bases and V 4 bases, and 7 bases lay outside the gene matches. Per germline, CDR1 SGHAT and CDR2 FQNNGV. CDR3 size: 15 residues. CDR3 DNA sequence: TGTGCCAGCAGCTGGGGACAGGGAACCCGCAATGAGCAGTTCTTC. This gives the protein CASSWGQGTRNEQFF.

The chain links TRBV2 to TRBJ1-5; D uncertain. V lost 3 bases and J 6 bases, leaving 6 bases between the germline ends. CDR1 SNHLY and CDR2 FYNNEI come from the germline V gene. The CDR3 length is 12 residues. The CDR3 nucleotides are TGTGCCAGCAGTGAGGGGAGTCAGCCCCAGCATTTT. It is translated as CASSEGSQPQHF.